The 14 T cell receptor beta chains listed next were all sequenced from one sample in a study of T-cell memory formation after mild COVID-19. Using its own MiXCR run on the 5' RACE reads, TCRdb lists one record per CDR3 protein. The sample contains around 180,000 distinct CDR3 sequences, around 15% of which appear only once. The sequenced material came from PBMCs or a T cell subset sorted from them (not recorded which). These receptor sequences come from an adult woman who had mild COVID-19 (a few samples of this study predate the infection). Cell type and time point are not known.

The table lists this clonotype with a few counts. The rearrangement links TRBV6-5 to TRBJ2-7; TRBD2 matches at 7 bases. Unmatched junction bases numbered 9, after V lost 6 bases and J lost 1 base. The CDR3 extends over 15 amino acids. The germline gives CDR1 MNHEY, CDR2 SVGAGI. CDR3 loop: CASSSTLAESYEQYF. The CDR3 nucleotides are TGTGCCAGCAGCAGTACTCTAGCGGAATCCTACGAGCAGTACTTC.

The chain combines TRBV20-1 with TRBJ1-5; 9 nucleotides agree with TRBD1. The CDR3 loop spans 14 amino acids. Looked up from germline, CDR1 is DFQATT and CDR2 is SNEGSKA (reference sequence). The trim removed 1 base at V and 6 bases at J, leaving 4 bases unmatched. The CDR3: CSARAGQGSQPQHF. For the CDR3, the DNA is TGCAGTGCTAGAGCGGGACAGGGTTCTCAGCCCCAGCATTTT.

In this sample, this clonotype turned up a few times. The gene calls are TRBV3-1 and TRBJ1-2, with a tentative D call TRBD1 (5 bases). Trimming took 0 bases from V and 2 from J, leaving 10 bases between them. CDR3 length equals 15 residues. Germline-derived CDR1 and CDR2 are LGHDT and YNNKEL (reference sequence). The CDR3 loop is CASSQDAGMNYGYTF. DNA for the CDR3: TGTGCCAGCAGCCAAGATGCAGGGATGAACTATGGCTACACCTTC.

The chain carries TRBV6-1 and TRBJ2-7; TRBD2 aligns across 8 bases. V shed 3 bases and J 6 bases; nucleotides not matched to a gene: 4. The CDR3 has 13 residues. Germline V gives CDR1 MNHNS, CDR2 SASEGT. The CDR3, as DNA: TGTGCCAGCAGTGAGGGACTAGGACCCGAGCAGTACTTC. This encodes CASSEGLGPEQYF.

This clonotype was seen a few times. In nucleotides, the CDR3 is TGTGCCAGCAGTTTAGGCGGGAGTCTCAATGAGCAGTTCTTC. Residues: CASSLGGSLNEQFF. The chain couples TRBV12-3 or TRBV12-4 to TRBJ2-1; 7 bases are a match to TRBD2. Trimming took 1 base from V and 6 from J; bases not matched to a gene: 3. The CDR3 sequence is 14 residues long.

This clonotype was seen only a few times. The chain joins TRBV9 to TRBJ2-1; 9 bases map to TRBD2. The CDR3 consists of 14 residues. V shed 6 bases and J 0 bases; nucleotides not matched to a gene: 1. Looked up from germline, CDR1 is SGDLS and CDR2 is YYNGEE. The CDR3 coding sequence is TGTGCCAGCAATAGCGGGAGCTCCTACAATGAGCAGTTCTTC. Its translation: CASNSGSSYNEQFF.

The chain couples TRBV7-3 to TRBJ1-2; no clear D gene. Germline assignment: CDR1 SGHTA and CDR2 FQGTGA. This CDR3 comprises 15 residues. The germline V and J ends were trimmed by 1 base and 1 base, with 10 bases remaining between them. CDR3: CASSLRPDHNYGYTF. The CDR3 nucleotides are TGTGCCAGCAGCTTAAGGCCGGACCATAACTATGGCTACACCTTC.

The V gene is TRBV20-1, the J gene TRBJ2-7, with D perhaps given as TRBD1 or TRBD2 (6 bases each). The CDR3 covers 14 residues. Deletions cut 6 bases from V and 0 bases from J, with 15 bases between. Germline loops: CDR1 DFQATT, CDR2 SNEGSKA (reference sequence). The DNA of the CDR3 is TGCAGTGCCCAAGGGGGGTTGGGCTCCTACGAGCAGTACTTC. This encodes CSAQGGLGSYEQYF.

This chain links TRBV20-1 with TRBJ2-3; D is ambiguous. The CDR3 extends over 12 amino acids. Deletions cut 7 bases from V and 3 bases from J, with 11 bases between. Germline lookup yields CDR1 DFQATT and CDR2 SNEGSKA (reference sequence). For the CDR3, the DNA is TGCAGTGTCATCCAGATTACAGATACGCAGTATTTT. Protein sequence: CSVIQITDTQYF.

There are a few counts of this clonotype. The J gene is TRBJ2-5, the V gene TRBV7-7; 9 bases are a match to TRBD1. The CDR3 length is 14 residues. Germline loops: CDR1 SSHAT, CDR2 FNYEAQ (reference sequence). The CDR3 reads CASSRTGVGETQYF. CDR3 nucleotide sequence: TGTGCTAGTAGCCGGACAGGGGTCGGAGAGACCCAGTACTTC.

The V and J genes are TRBV6-2 or TRBV6-3 and TRBJ2-7, with D perhaps matching TRBD1 (6 bases). The CDR3 is 15 residues long. V was clipped by 6 bases and J by 0 bases, with 15 bases between them. CDR1 is MNHEY, CDR2 SVGEGT, per germline. The CDR3 nucleotides read TGTGCCAGCAGGGACTTACAGGGAATCTCCTACGAGCAGTACTTC. Amino acids: CASRDLQGISYEQYF.

This clonotype was detected only a few times. The chain uses TRBV6-1 and TRBJ1-1; possible D gene TRBD1, 5 bases. Between the trimmed V and J ends, which lost 11 bases and 1 base, there was a span of 23 bases. Germline loops: CDR1 MNHNS, CDR2 SASEGT. This CDR3 region has 16 residues. In DNA, the CDR3 is TGTGCCGGGGCACGCAGCACGCGCTCGAGGAACACTGAAGCTTTCTTT. It yields the protein CAGARSTRSRNTEAFF.

The J gene is TRBJ2-1, the V gene TRBV24-1; perhaps TRBD2 as D (6 bases). The V gene's germline CDR1 is KGHDR and CDR2 SFDVKD. This CDR3 is built from 16 residues. Trimming removed 4 bases at V and 8 bases at J, with 20 bases between. The CDR3 is CATSEVRDSIGDEQFF. The DNA of the CDR3 is TGTGCCACCAGTGAGGTCCGGGACTCCATCGGGGATGAGCAGTTCTTC.

The chain employs TRBV5-1 and TRBJ1-1, with TRBD1 identical over 8 bases. V shed 0 bases and J 7 bases; nucleotides not matched to a gene: 11. From germline, CDR1 is SGHRS and CDR2 YFSETQ. The CDR3 sequence is 16 residues long. The CDR3 DNA sequence: TGCGCCAGCAGCTTGGCAGGGGGCAATGAACAGGGTGAAGCTTTCTTT. Translated, it gives CASSLAGGNEQGEAFF.